This TCR beta chain appears in the sequencing data of a study of blood T cell repertoires in COVID-19. For the study at large: Acute-phase and convalescent COVID-19 samples originated in the United States, Italy and Spain. PBMCs, B-cell-depleted T cells, or T cells provided the cDNA or gDNA that made up the material.

Methods used by the authors: It was from reference gene primer amplification that nucleated cell counts were estimated. Assay: immunoSEQ multiplex PCR; the TCRdb copy retains only in-frame clones and omits some. V and J calls and clone size are copied from that table; D and trimming were computed from the DNA. This sample carries some 380,000 clones, 90% of them seen once, and the ten largest clones take 6.5% to 8%. The V gene lost 7 bases and the J gene lost 1 base, with 18 bases spanning the gap. The CDR3 is 16 amino acids. Germline assignment: CDR1 SGHVS and CDR2 FNYEAQ. This clonotype originated in a man aged 18 to 29 with active or convalescent COVID-19. The chain couples TRBV7-6 to TRBJ2-3; D is perhaps TRBD2 (6 bases). Sequenced sample: peripheral blood. CDR3 nucleotide sequence: TGTGCCAGCACCCCGCGGGGCGGGCCGGGCACAGATACGCAGTATTTT. This translates into CASTPRGGPGTDTQYF.